Below, 19 T cell receptor beta chains from the same sample are listed, as sequenced in a study of regulatory T cells in long-lasting Graves disease. Researchers made TCR beta libraries by using iRepertoire HTBI primers and running Arm-PCR on CDR3 regions. Using its own MiXCR run on the multiplex PCR reads, TCRdb lists one record per CDR3 protein. In the table there are approximately 360,000 distinct CDR3 sequences, less than 30% of which are singletons. The time point is: persistent/refractory GD, antithyroid drugs over 5 years with positive TRAb. TCR sequences were obtained from RNA taken from PBMCs. Material: peripheral blood mononuclear cells (PBMCs), obtained when the disease was refractory, from a patient treated with antithyroid drugs. The source is a woman aged 40-49 years with Graves disease.

The gene calls are TRBV20-1 and TRBJ2-7, with unresolved D. CDR1 is DFQATT and CDR2 is SNEGSKA in the germline V gene (reference sequence). The V and J ends lost 7 bases and 3 bases respectively, with 16 bases between them. The CDR3 runs 13 residues. This chain's CDR3 is CSGTGVSSYEQYF. In nucleotides, the CDR3 is TGCAGTGGAACTGGGGTCTCTAGCTACGAGCAGTACTTC.

In its sample, this clonotype was seen many times. The chain recombines TRBV7-9 with TRBJ2-5; 9 bases align to TRBD1. The CDR3 runs 15 residues. CDR1 is SEHNR, CDR2 FQNEAQ, per germline (reference sequence). With 2 bases clipped from V and 4 bases from J, the junction kept 5 bases outside the gene matches. CDR3 region: CASSLWDREGETQYF. CDR3 coding DNA: TGTGCCAGCAGCTTATGGGACAGGGAAGGAGAGACCCAGTACTTC.

Ten or more counts support this clonotype. The chain is built from TRBV12-3 or TRBV12-4 and TRBJ1-4, with D maybe TRBD1 (5 bases). Trimming cost V 6 bases and J 8 bases, with 13 bases left between them. The CDR3 totals 13 residues. The CDR3 region is CASSPREGEKLFF. CDR3 nucleotide sequence: TGTGCCAGCAGCCCCAGGGAAGGAGAAAAACTGTTTTTT.

This clonotype was seen many times. The CDR3 protein is CASSLGAGGRYEQYF. The CDR3 bases are TGTGCCAGCAGCTTAGGAGCGGGAGGGCGTTACGAGCAGTACTTC. This chain joins TRBV7-2 and TRBJ2-7, with 10 bases fitting TRBD2. J lost 4 bases, V lost 1 base, and 4 bases had no gene match. Germline V lookup: CDR1 SGHTA, CDR2 FQGNSA. The length of the CDR3 is 15 residues.

This clonotype was seen ten or more times. The chain is built from TRBV6-1 and TRBJ2-7; 12 bases are shared with TRBD2. CDR1 is MNHNS and CDR2 is SASEGT in the germline V gene. V shed 6 bases, J shed 6 bases, and the junction held 6 bases outside the gene matches. The CDR3 runs to 14 residues. DNA of the CDR3: TGTGCCAGCAGCAGACTAGCGGGAGCGGGCGAGCAGTACTTC. Translation: CASSRLAGAGEQYF.

This clonotype was observed a single time. The chain links TRBV5-1 to TRBJ2-1; 13 bases match TRBD2. J lost 0 bases, V lost 4 bases, and 7 bases had no gene match. The CDR3 runs 18 residues. Per the germline V gene, CDR1 is SGHRS and CDR2 is YFSETQ. CDR3 region: CASSKLAGGLSSYNEQFF. CDR3 nucleotides: TGCGCCAGCAGCAAACTAGCGGGAGGGCTGAGCTCCTACAATGAGCAGTTCTTC. Supplemented by reference TRBV5-1 and TRBJ2-1, the full variable domain reads KAGVTQTPRYLIKTRGQQVTLSCSPISGHRSVSWYQQTPGQGLQFLFEYFSETQRNKGNFPGRFSGRQFSNSRSEMNVSTLELGDSALYLCASSKLAGGLSSYNEQFFGPGTRLTVL.

This clonotype was seen ten or more times. The chain carries TRBV11-2 and TRBJ2-7; D is undetermined. The CDR3 has 12 residues. The germline V and J ends were trimmed by 4 bases and 4 bases, with 8 bases remaining between them. From germline, CDR1 is SGHAT and CDR2 FQNNGV. The CDR3 region is CASSYTLYEQYF. CDR3 bases: TGTGCCAGCAGCTACACACTTTACGAGCAGTACTTC.

This clonotype has ten or more counts. The CDR3 DNA reads as TGTGCCAGCACCCAAGACCCGGGATCCTATGGCTACACCTTC. This gives the protein CASTQDPGSYGYTF. This sequence joins TRBV12-3 or TRBV12-4 and TRBJ1-2; D gene unclear. The germline V and J ends were trimmed by 7 bases and 4 bases, with 16 bases remaining between them. This CDR3 is built from 14 residues.

This clonotype appeared many times. This chain uses TRBV7-2 with TRBJ1-2; D remains unclear. The CDR3 has 13 amino acids. The V gene lost 3 bases and the J gene lost 6 bases, with 11 bases spanning the gap. CDR1 SGHTA and CDR2 FQGNSA come from the germline V gene. The CDR3 is CASSFGLGNGYTF. The DNA of the CDR3 is TGTGCCAGCAGCTTCGGACTCGGTAATGGCTACACCTTC.

This clonotype was counted a single time. This clone may be a read error of a much larger clone one base away. The rearrangement joins TRBV28 to TRBJ1-4, with 8 bases matching TRBD1. Germline lookup yields CDR1 MDHEN and CDR2 SYDVKM. The V and J ends lost 5 bases and 8 bases, in that order; junction bases with no gene match: 10. The CDR3 is made up of 15 amino acids. This chain's CDR3 is CASSLSGTGGEKLFF. The CDR3, as DNA: TGTGCCAGCAGTCTCTCCGGGACAGGTGGGGAAAAACTGTTTTTT.

This clonotype has ten or more counts. The chain couples TRBV28 to TRBJ1-2, with a tentative D call TRBD1 (5 bases). The CDR3 totals 15 residues. V was pared by 7 bases and J by 8 bases, with 23 bases between. Per germline, CDR1 MDHEN and CDR2 SYDVKM. This CDR3 is CASKGTLEPPIGYTF. For the CDR3, the DNA is TGTGCCAGCAAAGGGACCCTGGAGCCTCCTATAGGCTACACCTTC.

The gene calls are TRBV25-1 and TRBJ2-3; D unclear. The germline gives CDR1 MGHDK, CDR2 SYGVNS. V lost 3 bases to trimming and J lost 3 bases, with 7 bases between them. The CDR3 covers 13 residues. The CDR3 protein is CASSDFSTDTQYF. CDR3 bases: TGTGCCAGCAGTGACTTTAGTACAGATACGCAGTATTTT. Full variable domain (remainder filled in from reference TRBV25-1 and TRBJ2-3): EADIYQTPRYLVIGTGKKITLECSQTMGHDKMYWYQQDPGMELHLIHYSYGVNSTEKGDLSSESTVSRIRTEHFPLTLESARPSHTSQYLCASSDFSTDTQYFGPGTRLTVL.

This clonotype showed up many times. V is TRBV7-8 and J is TRBJ2-7; no clear D. This CDR3 is built from 14 residues. V dropped 3 bases and J dropped 2 bases, with 11 bases sitting between them. Germline CDR1 is SGHVS and CDR2 is FQNEAQ. CDR3 DNA sequence: TGTGCCAGCAGCTTGGGCCCCACGGCCTACGAGCAGTACTTC. This encodes CASSLGPTAYEQYF.

The chain is built from TRBV20-1 and TRBJ1-6, with D unclear. The V end lost 4 bases, the J end lost 9 bases, and 10 bases lay between the germline ends. Germline loops: CDR1 DFQATT, CDR2 SNEGSKA (reference sequence). This CDR3 contains 12 residues. The CDR3: CSATAVGSPLHF. In DNA, the CDR3 is TGCAGTGCTACAGCAGTTGGTTCACCCCTCCACTTT.

This clonotype was observed at least ten times. V and J are TRBV7-9 and TRBJ2-2, with D possibly being TRBD1 (5 bases). Germline V CDR1 and CDR2: SEHNR, FQNEAQ (reference sequence). The CDR3 spans 16 residues. V was pared by 2 bases and J by 5 bases, with 15 bases between. Here the CDR3 reads CASSLRLGQGTGELFF. In DNA, the CDR3 is TGTGCCAGCAGCTTACGGCTGGGCCAGGGAACCGGGGAGCTGTTTTTT.

The chain has TRBV14 and TRBJ2-1, with D uncertain. Germline values: CDR1 SGHDN, CDR2 FVKESK. There are 15 residues in the CDR3. V shed 1 base and J shed 13 bases, with 20 bases lying between them. CDR3 nucleotide sequence: TGTGCCAGCAGCCAAGGAGCCTGGCGTCTAGGATCCCAGTTCTTC. This translates into CASSQGAWRLGSQFF.

Ten or more counts support this clonotype. The chain carries TRBV27 and TRBJ1-4, with D perhaps matching TRBD1 (5 bases). The germline CDR1 and CDR2 sequences are MNHEY and SMNVEV (reference sequence). Trimming pared 1 base from V and 2 bases from J, leaving 5 bases between. The CDR3 spans 14 residues. CDR3 sequence: CASSLWGTNEKLFF. As DNA, the CDR3 is TGTGCCAGCAGTTTATGGGGGACTAATGAAAAACTGTTTTTT.

In this sample, this clonotype turned up a few times. J is TRBJ1-4 and V is TRBV3-1, with D possibly matching TRBD1 (5 bases). V lost 0 bases, J lost 0 bases, and 8 bases lay in between. The CDR3 loop spans 16 amino acids. Per the germline V gene, CDR1 is LGHDT and CDR2 is YNNKEL (reference sequence). In DNA form, the CDR3 reads TGTGCCAGCAGCCAAGAGCAGGGTGCAACTAATGAAAAACTGTTTTTT. Encoded protein: CASSQEQGATNEKLFF.

This clonotype was counted between two and nine times. V is TRBV5-1 and J is TRBJ1-3, with unresolved D. CDR3 length: 17 amino acids. Germline assignment: CDR1 SGHRS and CDR2 YFSETQ. V shed 4 bases and J shed 0 bases, with 17 bases lying between them. The CDR3 nucleotides are TGCGCCAGCAGCCCAGACGGACGGAAACTCTCTGGAAACACCATATATTTT. This gives the protein CASSPDGRKLSGNTIYF. Filled out from reference TRBV5-1 and TRBJ1-3, the complete variable domain reads KAGVTQTPRYLIKTRGQQVTLSCSPISGHRSVSWYQQTPGQGLQFLFEYFSETQRNKGNFPGRFSGRQFSNSRSEMNVSTLELGDSALYLCASSPDGRKLSGNTIYFGEGSWLTVV.